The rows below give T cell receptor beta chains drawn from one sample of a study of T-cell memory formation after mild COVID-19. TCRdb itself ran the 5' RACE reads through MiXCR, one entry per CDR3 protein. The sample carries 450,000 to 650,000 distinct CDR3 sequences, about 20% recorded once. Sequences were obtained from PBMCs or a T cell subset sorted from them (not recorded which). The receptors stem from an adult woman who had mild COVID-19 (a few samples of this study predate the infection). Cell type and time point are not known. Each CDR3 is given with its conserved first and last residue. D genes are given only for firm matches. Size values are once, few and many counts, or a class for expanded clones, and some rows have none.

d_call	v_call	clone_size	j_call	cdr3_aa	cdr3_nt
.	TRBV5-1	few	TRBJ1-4	CASSLQGNGEKLFF	TGCGCCAGCAGCTTACAGGGTAACGGTGAAAAACTGTTTTTT
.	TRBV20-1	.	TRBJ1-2	CSFSDGPNYGYTF	TGCAGTTTTTCAGATGGCCCAAACTATGGCTACACCTTC
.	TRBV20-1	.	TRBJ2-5	CSARKLETQYF	TGCAGTGCTAGAAAACTGGAGACCCAGTACTTC
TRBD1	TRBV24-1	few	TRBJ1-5	CATSPGQGAHSNQPQHF	TGTGCCACCAGTCCGGGACAGGGGGCCCATAGCAATCAGCCCCAGCATTTT
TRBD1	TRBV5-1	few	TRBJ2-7	CASSLVGRDRDSYEQYF	TGCGCCAGCAGCTTGGTCGGTCGGGACAGGGACTCCTACGAGCAGTACTTC
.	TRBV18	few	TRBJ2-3	CASSPQTGRTDTQYF	TGTGCCAGCTCACCCCAGACAGGACGCACAGATACGCAGTATTTT
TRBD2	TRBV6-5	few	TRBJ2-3	CASSYIGLAGGTDTQYF	TGTGCCAGCAGTTACATAGGGCTAGCGGGGGGTACAGATACGCAGTATTTT
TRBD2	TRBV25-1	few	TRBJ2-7	CASTDTGSGSHEQYF	TGTGCCAGCACCGATACGGGTAGCGGGAGCCACGAGCAGTACTTC
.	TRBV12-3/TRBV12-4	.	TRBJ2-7	CASSYIGGGNEQYF	TGTGCCAGCAGTTACATAGGGGGAGGAAACGAGCAGTACTTC
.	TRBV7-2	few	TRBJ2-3	CASSLGGVSDTQYF	TGTGCCAGCAGCTTAGGGGGAGTGAGTGATACGCAGTATTTT
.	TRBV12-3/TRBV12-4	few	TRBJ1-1	CASSPGGHTEAFF	TGTGCCAGCAGTCCCGGGGGTCACACTGAAGCTTTCTTT
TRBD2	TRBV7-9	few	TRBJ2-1	CASSSRAGTSGYNEQFF	TGTGCCAGCAGCTCACGAGCCGGGACTAGCGGATACAATGAGCAGTTCTTC
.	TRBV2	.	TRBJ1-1	CASQTTKGQRAFF	TGTGCCAGCCAGACGACCAAGGGACAACGAGCTTTCTTT
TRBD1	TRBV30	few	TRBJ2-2	CAWRDRVPGELFF	TGTGCCTGGAGGGACAGGGTACCCGGGGAGCTGTTTTTT
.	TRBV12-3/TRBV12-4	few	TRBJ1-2	CASSRHYGYTF	TGTGCCAGCAGCCGACATTATGGCTACACCTTC
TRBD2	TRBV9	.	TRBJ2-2	CASSEQTPGLIDTGELFF	TGTGCCAGCAGTGAACAGACCCCGGGACTAATCGACACCGGGGAGCTGTTTTTT
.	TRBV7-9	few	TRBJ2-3	CASGLSSPKDTQYF	TGTGCCAGCGGACTAAGTAGCCCTAAAGATACGCAGTATTTT
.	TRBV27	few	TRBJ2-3	CASSLSSTRTDTQYF	TGTGCCAGCAGTCTTTCCTCCACCCGCACAGATACGCAGTATTTT
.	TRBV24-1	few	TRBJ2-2	CATKQGFTGELFF	TGTGCCACCAAACAAGGGTTCACCGGGGAGCTGTTTTTT
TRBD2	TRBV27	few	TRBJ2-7	CASSLKGGGPWEQYF	TGTGCCAGCAGTTTAAAAGGCGGGGGTCCCTGGGAGCAGTACTTC
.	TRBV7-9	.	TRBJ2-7	CASSFGTADDEQYF	TGTGCCAGCAGCTTCGGGACTGCGGATGACGAGCAGTACTTC
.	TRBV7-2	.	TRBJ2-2	CASSLPRGVNTGELFF	TGTGCCAGCAGCTTACCCAGAGGGGTTAACACCGGGGAGCTGTTTTTT